These 20 T cell receptor beta chains were all obtained from the same sample, sequenced in a study of T cells after yellow fever vaccination. TCRdb called the 5' RACE reads again in MiXCR, with one record for every CDR3 protein. The sample holds about 430,000 distinct CDR3 sequences, around 20% seen once. The sample consisted of PBMCs, taken before the yellow fever booster vaccination. The receptors stem from a man in his late teens or twenties who received the YFV17D yellow fever vaccine.

This CDR3 is CASSPGSRDSPLHF. CDR3 in DNA: TGTGCCAGCTCACCAGGGTCTCGAGATTCACCCCTCCACTTT. The rearrangement links TRBV18 to TRBJ1-6; no clear D gene. Germline V lookup: CDR1 KGHSH, CDR2 LQKENI. The CDR3 loop spans 14 amino acids. Trimming took 2 bases from V and 8 from J, leaving 10 bases between them.

There are a few counts of this clonotype. The genes are TRBV11-2 and TRBJ1-2; D ambiguous. Germline V gene data show CDR1 as SGHAT and CDR2 as FQNNGV. This CDR3 has 15 amino acids. V lost 0 bases to trimming and J lost 0 bases, with 8 bases between them. This CDR3 is CASSLDLLANYGYTF. The CDR3 nucleotides are TGTGCCAGCAGCTTAGATCTCCTAGCTAACTATGGCTACACCTTC.

The CDR3 bases are TGCAGTTTCAGGGGGATTAAAAACTACAATGAGCAGTTCTTC. It specifies CSFRGIKNYNEQFF. This sequence joins TRBV20-1 and TRBJ2-1, with TRBD1 matching 7 bases. After removal of 8 bases from V and 3 bases from J, the junction contained 10 bases not matched to a gene. Per germline, CDR1 DFQATT and CDR2 SNEGSKA (reference sequence). The CDR3 totals 14 residues.

This clonotype showed up just a few times. The rearrangement uses TRBV18 and TRBJ2-5; D gene uncertain. The CDR3 is 13 amino acids. The V gene lost 0 bases and the J gene lost 4 bases, with 6 bases spanning the gap. Germline V gene data show CDR1 as KGHSH and CDR2 as LQKENI. CDR3 nucleotide sequence: TGTGCCAGCTCACCACCGACTCTAGAGACCCAGTACTTC. Its protein product is CASSPPTLETQYF.

The chain is built from TRBV25-1 and TRBJ2-1, with unresolved D. Trimming took off 4 bases at V and 10 bases at J, with 8 bases between the two ends. The germline CDR1 and CDR2 sequences are MGHDK and SYGVNS. CDR3 length: 11 amino acids. For the CDR3, the DNA is TGTGCCAGCAGTGGCCTTAGGGAGCAGTTCTTC. It is translated as CASSGLREQFF.

This clonotype was found a few times. The V and J genes are TRBV10-3 and TRBJ1-6; 11 bases align to TRBD1. Trimming took 2 bases from V and 9 from J; bases not matched to a gene: 3. CDR1 and CDR2 (germline): ENHRY, SYGVKD. The CDR3 is 15 residues long. CDR3: CAISEEGTGGSPLHF. The CDR3 DNA reads as TGTGCCATCAGTGAGGAAGGGACAGGGGGTTCACCCCTCCACTTT.

This rearrangement joins TRBV6-2 or TRBV6-3 to TRBJ2-4; 7 nucleotides align to TRBD1. This CDR3 is built from 12 residues. With 4 bases clipped from V and 9 bases from J, the junction kept 3 bases outside the gene matches. CDR1 and CDR2 from the germline V gene are MNHEY and SVGEGT. CDR3 bases: TGTGCCAGCAGTTCAGACAGGGTCATTCAGTACTTC. It is translated as CASSSDRVIQYF.

The chain has TRBV5-1 and TRBJ2-3, with a weak D call TRBD1 (5 bases). Germline V gives CDR1 SGHRS, CDR2 YFSETQ. Trimming cost V 0 bases and J 1 base, with 9 bases left between them. The CDR3 is 15 residues long. The CDR3: CASSLAQGGTDTQYF. The CDR3 bases are TGCGCCAGCAGCTTGGCCCAAGGGGGCACAGATACGCAGTATTTT.

The V and J genes are TRBV7-9 and TRBJ1-2; D is undetermined. The V gene's germline CDR1 is SEHNR and CDR2 FQNEAQ (reference sequence). Trimming took 6 bases from V and 5 from J, leaving 10 bases between them. CDR3 length: 12 amino acids. CDR3 nucleotide sequence: TGTGCCAGCAGGCCGGGCATATATGGCTACACCTTC. Amino acids: CASRPGIYGYTF.

This clonotype was counted at least ten times. This sequence joins TRBV12-5 and TRBJ2-7; D gene ambiguous. Germline V gene sequence: CDR1 LGHNT, CDR2 FRNRAP. The CDR3 sequence is 12 residues long. Trimming pared 3 bases from V and 5 bases from J, leaving 8 bases between. Here the CDR3 reads CASGFRLDEQYF. CDR3 bases: TGTGCTAGTGGTTTTAGGTTGGACGAGCAGTACTTC.

In its sample, this clonotype was seen a few times. The chain recombines TRBV20-1 with TRBJ1-2, with 8 nucleotides matching TRBD1. The CDR3 length is 13 residues. J gave up 4 bases and V 1 base, and 2 bases lay outside the gene matches. The germline V gene encodes CDR1 DFQATT and CDR2 SNEGSKA (reference sequence). In DNA, the CDR3 is TGCAGTGCTAGAGCAGGGGGCGGCTATGGCTACACCTTC. Translation: CSARAGGGYGYTF.

The chain recombines TRBV4-3 with TRBJ2-7; D unresolved. Germline CDR1 reads LGHNA; CDR2 reads YSLEER. The ends were cut back, 0 bases at V and 3 bases at J, with 12 bases in the middle. The CDR3 runs 15 residues. CDR3 in DNA: TGCGCCAGCAGCCAAGATTGGGCCCCTAGCTACGAGCAGTACTTC. This sequence encodes CASSQDWAPSYEQYF.

The chain couples TRBV5-6 to TRBJ2-5; D could derive from TRBD1 or TRBD2 (7 bases each). V was shortened by 1 base and J by 2 bases, with 9 bases between the two germline ends. In germline, CDR1 is SGHDT, CDR2 YYEEEE. The CDR3 has 14 residues. In DNA form, the CDR3 reads TGTGCCAGCAGCTTGCAGGGGGGGCAAGAGACCCAGTACTTC. Translation: CASSLQGGQETQYF.

Concerning this clonotype itself: Mismatch with germline at one junction end may stem from a read error. The chain employs TRBV10-3 and TRBJ2-7; 14 nucleotides match TRBD2. In germline, CDR1 is ENHRY, CDR2 SYGVKD. The CDR3 covers 13 residues. The CDR3 DNA is TGTGCCATCAGTGACCCGGGACTAGCGGGGGCAAGCTTC. It is translated as CAISDPGLAGASF.

This rearrangement joins TRBV7-9 to TRBJ1-1; 8 nucleotides match TRBD1. J was trimmed by 9 bases and V by 0 bases; bases with no gene match: 9. This CDR3 contains 15 residues. The germline gives CDR1 SEHNR, CDR2 FQNEAQ (reference sequence). CDR3 sequence: CASSLASSTGAQAFF. The CDR3 nucleotides read TGTGCCAGCAGCTTAGCCTCCTCGACAGGGGCGCAAGCTTTCTTT. Combining the CDR3 with reference TRBV7-9 and TRBJ1-1 gives the whole variable domain DTGVSQNPRHKITKRGQNVTFRCDPISEHNRLYWYRQTLGQGPEFLTYFQNEAQLEKSRLLSDRFSAERPKGSFSTLEIQRTEQGDSAMYLCASSLASSTGAQAFFGQGTRLTVV.

This clonotype has ten or more counts. This rearrangement joins TRBV3-1 to TRBJ2-5, with D perhaps TRBD2 (5 bases). V lost 0 bases to trimming and J lost 3 bases, with 14 bases between them. The CDR3 runs 16 residues. Germline V gene data show CDR1 as LGHDT and CDR2 as YNNKEL (reference sequence). The CDR3 DNA is TGTGCCAGCAGCCAAGATCCTCGGGTGCGGGAAGAGACCCAGTACTTC. Translation: CASSQDPRVREETQYF.

The V and J genes are TRBV6-1 and TRBJ1-6; D is undetermined. V lost 7 bases to trimming and J lost 14 bases, with 12 bases between them. Germline V gives CDR1 MNHNS, CDR2 SASEGT. The CDR3 spans 11 residues. CDR3 sequence reads: CASIEWSALHF. CDR3 sequence (DNA): TGTGCCAGCATTGAGTGGTCGGCCCTCCACTTT.

V usage is TRBV7-9 and J usage is TRBJ1-1; unclear D gene. CDR3 length equals 15 residues. Trimming cost V 5 bases and J 0 bases, with 13 bases left between them. From germline, CDR1 is SEHNR and CDR2 FQNEAQ (reference sequence). CDR3: CASSPGAAVNTEAFF. The CDR3 nucleotides read TGTGCCAGCAGCCCCGGCGCTGCTGTGAACACTGAAGCTTTCTTT.

This clonotype was seen more than once but under ten times. J is TRBJ2-1 and V is TRBV4-1; D unclear. In germline, CDR1 is MGHRA, CDR2 YSYEKL. The CDR3 is 17 amino acids. Trimming cost V 4 bases and J 1 base, with 17 bases left between them. The DNA of the CDR3 is TGCGCCAGCAGCCCGCTACCAGGCGGCCGATCCTACAATGAGCAGTTCTTC. This encodes CASSPLPGGRSYNEQFF.

V usage is TRBV6-5 and J usage is TRBJ1-1, with 7 nucleotides matching TRBD1. Germline V lookup: CDR1 MNHEY, CDR2 SVGAGI. Trimming took 5 bases from V and 5 from J; bases not matched to a gene: 8. The CDR3 covers 14 residues. CDR3 in amino acids: CASSKTGVGTEAFF. The CDR3 nucleotides read TGTGCCAGCAGTAAAACAGGGGTGGGGACTGAAGCTTTCTTT.